The 29 T cell receptor beta chains listed next were all sequenced from one sample in a study of shared clonotypes between healthy human individuals. Naive CD8 populations comprised CD45RO-negative cells positively selected for CCR7, excluding terminally differentiated effector memory CD45RA+ cells. Data came from immunoSEQ multiplex PCR; TCRdb stores just in-frame clones and leaves some out. Of around 1.9 million clones in the sample, approximately 94% were seen once. The sequenced sample consisted of naive CD8+ T cells from PBMCs. The receptors here all came from a man in his late teens or twenties in good health. Some clones in this sample may be carry-over from other donors' samples.

This CDR3 reads CASIGSVSSYNEQFF. The CDR3 bases are TGTGCCAGCATCGGATCGGTAAGCTCCTACAATGAGCAGTTCTTC. The chain is built from TRBV6-1 and TRBJ2-1; D remains ambiguous. Looked up from germline, CDR1 is MNHNS and CDR2 is SASEGT. The CDR3 consists of 15 residues. V was cut by 7 bases and J by 0 bases, with 13 bases left in between.

The rearrangement uses TRBV5-8 and TRBJ1-1; tentative D call: TRBD1 (5 bases). Germline V CDR1 and CDR2: SGHTS, YDEGEE. V dropped 1 base and J dropped 0 bases, with 13 bases sitting between them. The CDR3 totals 16 residues. The CDR3 protein is CASSLPLTVMNTEAFF. The CDR3 bases are TGTGCCAGCAGCTTGCCTTTGACAGTGATGAACACTGAAGCTTTCTTT.

The chain recombines TRBV29-1 with TRBJ1-2; 8 nucleotides line up with TRBD1. Germline CDR1 SQVTM, CDR2 ANQGSEA. The CDR3 has 15 amino acids. The V gene end was trimmed by 4 bases and the J gene end by 0 bases; junction bases not matched to a gene: 7. CDR3 amino acids: CSVVTGEKANYGYTF. CDR3 coding DNA: TGCAGCGTTGTGACAGGGGAGAAGGCTAACTATGGCTACACCTTC.

The chain has TRBV19 and TRBJ1-5; D gene unclear. V was pared by 7 bases and J by 7 bases, with 17 bases between. The CDR3 extends over 14 amino acids. Germline CDR1 reads LNHDA; CDR2 reads SQIVND (reference sequence). CDR3 sequence reads: CASTTGVREQPQHF. The CDR3 coding sequence is TGTGCCAGTACCACCGGGGTCCGCGAGCAGCCCCAGCATTTT.

The chain employs TRBV5-1 and TRBJ2-3; TRBD2 aligns across 8 bases. The CDR3 is 16 amino acids. V trimming: 7 bases; J trimming: 3 bases; junction bases outside the gene matches: 13. Germline V CDR1 and CDR2: SGHRS, YFSETQ. CDR3: CASQREGISRTDTQYF. CDR3 sequence (DNA): TGCGCCAGCCAACGGGAGGGGATTTCCCGAACAGATACGCAGTATTTT.

The CDR3 region has the DNA TGTGCCAGCAGCTCCTCGGGACAGATGAACACTGAAGCTTTCTTT. Protein: CASSSSGQMNTEAFF. The chain links TRBV5-6 to TRBJ1-1, with 7 bases matching TRBD1. The CDR3 contains 15 residues. V trimming: 3 bases; J trimming: 0 bases; junction bases outside the gene matches: 5. Per germline, CDR1 SGHDT and CDR2 YYEEEE.

The rearrangement uses TRBV7-9 and TRBJ1-1; no firm D call. With 6 bases removed from V and 2 bases from J, the gap between germline ends came to 10 bases. This CDR3 spans 13 amino acids. Germline CDR1 reads SEHNR; CDR2 reads FQNEAQ (reference sequence). CDR3 loop: CASSGPLNTEAFF. The CDR3 bases are TGTGCCAGCAGTGGGCCGCTTAACACTGAAGCTTTCTTT.

The V and J genes are TRBV4-2 and TRBJ1-2, with 7 bases that match TRBD1. The CDR3 contains 14 residues. The ends lost 4 bases at V and 6 bases at J; junction bases unmatched: 8. Germline CDR1 reads LGHNA; CDR2 reads YNFKEQ. The DNA for the CDR3 is TGTGCCAGCAGCCGTACACTAACAGGGGATGGCTACACCTTC. Translating gives CASSRTLTGDGYTF.

The chain carries TRBV27 and TRBJ2-6, with TRBD2 matching 7 bases. The junction had 5 bases not matched to a gene; V was cut back by 5 bases and J by 1 base. The CDR3 totals 16 residues. Per the germline V gene, CDR1 is MNHEY and CDR2 is SMNVEV (reference sequence). The CDR3 DNA is TGTGCCAGCAGTGCGATACTAGCGTCTGGGGCCAACGTCCTGACTTTC. The encoded protein is CASSAILASGANVLTF.

The chain combines TRBV11-2 with TRBJ1-4; a weak D match, TRBD1 (6 bases). Germline V gene sequence: CDR1 SGHAT, CDR2 FQNNGV. Trimming shortened V by 4 bases and J by 8 bases, and 17 bases separated the two germline ends. The CDR3 loop spans 15 amino acids. CDR3 residues: CASSSSWGLGEKLFF. The CDR3 DNA follows: TGTGCCAGCAGCTCCTCGTGGGGGCTAGGGGAAAAACTGTTTTTT.

The chain recombines TRBV13 with TRBJ2-5; a possible D gene is TRBD1 (6 bases). Germline CDR1 PRHDT, CDR2 FYEKMQ (reference sequence). This CDR3 has 15 residues. V gave up 5 bases and J gave up 2 bases, with 15 bases separating them. The CDR3 coding sequence is TGTGCCAGCAGCCTCCGGGACACCCTACAAGAGACCCAGTACTTC. Translating gives CASSLRDTLQETQYF.

The gene calls are TRBV27 and TRBJ2-7; TRBD2 aligns across 9 bases. After removal of 5 bases from V and 4 bases from J, the junction contained 12 bases not matched to a gene. Germline V gives CDR1 MNHEY, CDR2 SMNVEV (reference sequence). The CDR3 contains 16 residues. CDR3 DNA: TGTGCCAGCAGTCCATCCCTAAGCGGGAGGAAGTACGAGCAGTACTTC. It specifies CASSPSLSGRKYEQYF.

The V and J genes are TRBV5-5 and TRBJ1-5; D is possibly TRBD1 (6 bases). This CDR3 spans 18 amino acids. Per germline, CDR1 SGHKS and CDR2 YYEKEE (reference sequence). The V end lost 3 bases, the J end lost 4 bases, and 23 bases lay between the germline ends. The CDR3 DNA is TGTGCCAGCAGCTCATACTTGGGACCGGGACATCAAAATCAGCCCCAGCATTTT. Encoded protein: CASSSYLGPGHQNQPQHF.

J is TRBJ2-7 and V is TRBV13, with TRBD2 matching over 12 bases. Unmatched junction bases numbered 6, after V lost 4 bases and J lost 5 bases. Germline CDR1 PRHDT, CDR2 FYEKMQ (reference sequence). This CDR3 has 15 residues. CDR3 nucleotides: TGTGCCAGCAGCTCTGGACTAGCGGGATACAACGAGCAGTACTTC. Translation: CASSSGLAGYNEQYF.

Note on this clone: The same CDR3 arises from other DNA sequences in this sample as well. The chain uses TRBV25-1 and TRBJ2-1; D ambiguous. The V gene lost 4 bases and the J gene lost 4 bases, with 11 bases spanning the gap. Germline V gives CDR1 MGHDK, CDR2 SYGVNS. CDR3 length: 14 amino acids. The CDR3 spells CASSGSGSYNEQFF. The CDR3 region has the DNA TGTGCCAGCAGTGGGTCAGGAAGTTACAATGAGCAGTTCTTC.

The V and J genes are TRBV7-6 and TRBJ2-1; the D is unclear. CDR3 length equals 15 residues. The V end was cut by 5 bases, the J end by 7 bases, with 18 bases between. Germline V gives CDR1 SGHVS, CDR2 FNYEAQ. CDR3 in DNA: TGTGCCAGCAGCGCCGTTGCGCCAGTTCGGAATGAGCAGTTCTTC. Translated, it gives CASSAVAPVRNEQFF.

This sequence joins TRBV9 and TRBJ2-5; 11 positions match TRBD2. Germline values: CDR1 SGDLS, CDR2 YYNGEE. The junction had 9 bases not matched to a gene; V was cut back by 0 bases and J by 2 bases. This CDR3 spans 18 amino acids. The chain's CDR3 is CASSVVSKGLAEQETQYF. The DNA for the CDR3 is TGTGCCAGCAGCGTAGTCTCGAAGGGACTAGCGGAACAAGAGACCCAGTACTTC.

The J gene is TRBJ1-1, the V gene TRBV6-5; D call uncertain. The CDR3 runs 14 residues. Germline V gene lookup returns CDR1 MNHEY and CDR2 SVGAGI. V lost 6 bases and J 3 bases, leaving 14 bases between the germline ends. CDR3 sequence reads: CASSHRPWHTEAFF. Written as DNA, the CDR3 is TGTGCCAGCAGCCACCGTCCCTGGCACACTGAAGCTTTCTTT.

The chain couples TRBV7-9 to TRBJ2-7, with 11 nucleotides matching TRBD2. The CDR3 is 17 residues long. Germline loops: CDR1 SEHNR, CDR2 FQNEAQ (reference sequence). The trim removed 4 bases at V and 0 bases at J, leaving 8 bases unmatched. The CDR3 DNA sequence: TGTGCCAGCAGCTGGACTAGCGGGTATTCCCCCTCCTACGAGCAGTACTTC. This gives the protein CASSWTSGYSPSYEQYF.

This sequence joins TRBV7-9 and TRBJ2-1; D gene uncertain. Between the trimmed V and J ends, which lost 7 bases and 4 bases, there was a span of 11 bases. Germline CDR1 and CDR2: SEHNR and FQNEAQ (reference sequence). The CDR3 runs 13 residues. The CDR3 DNA sequence: TGTGCCAGCATGACTTTGGGGTACAATGAGCAGTTCTTC. It yields the protein CASMTLGYNEQFF.

This clone was seen only once. V and J are TRBV9 and TRBJ2-6; D may be TRBD1 or TRBD2 (5 bases each). The CDR3 has 16 residues. Between the trimmed V and J ends, which lost 4 bases and 0 bases, there was a span of 11 bases. Germline V CDR1 and CDR2: SGDLS, YYNGEE. CDR3 protein: CASSLGRLSGANVLTF. CDR3 nucleotides: TGTGCCAGCAGCTTGGGACGGCTCTCTGGGGCCAACGTCCTGACTTTC. The whole variable domain, remainder taken from reference TRBV9 and TRBJ2-6, is DSGVTQTPKHLITATGQRVTLRCSPRSGDLSVYWYQQSLDQGLQFLIQYYNGEERAKGNILERFSAQQFPDLHSELNLSSLELGDSALYFCASSLGRLSGANVLTFGAGSRLTVL.

V is TRBV4-3 and J is TRBJ1-4; D remains unclear. The germline V gene has CDR1 LGHNA and CDR2 YSLEER. Trimming removed 3 bases at V and 12 bases at J, with 17 bases between. The CDR3 is 14 amino acids. CDR3 DNA: TGCGCCAGCAGCCAGTACTTTAGGCCGCAGGAACTGTTTTTT. As protein: CASSQYFRPQELFF.

Only one count was recorded for this clone. The chain uses TRBV7-5 and TRBJ2-3; TRBD2 is the table's D call, not checked against the DNA. TRBV7-5 is assigned pseudogene status. The CDR3 runs to 15 residues. The CDR3 sequence is CGHIGLAQSTDTQYF. CDR3 nucleotide sequence: TGTGGGCACATCGGACTAGCGCAAAGCACAGATACGCAGTATTTT.

CDR3 DNA sequence: TGTGCCAGCAGTCATGGGGAGAGGTACACCGGGGAGCTGTTTTTT. Its protein is CASSHGERYTGELFF. The gene calls are TRBV6-5 and TRBJ2-2, with D maybe TRBD2 (5 bases). The CDR3 runs 15 residues. Germline V gene sequence: CDR1 MNHEY, CDR2 SVGAGI. V was trimmed by 5 bases and J by 3 bases, leaving 13 bases between them.

This chain connects TRBV10-3 to TRBJ2-7, with 7 bases matching TRBD1. Germline loops: CDR1 ENHRY, CDR2 SYGVKD. The ends lost 10 bases at V and 3 bases at J; junction bases unmatched: 3. The CDR3 extends over 11 amino acids. In DNA form, the CDR3 reads TGTGCCACAGGGGACAGCTACGAGCAGTACTTC. It yields the protein CATGDSYEQYF.

The chain's CDR3 is CASSSSGTGELFF. CDR3 bases: TGTGCCAGCAGCTCTAGCGGCACCGGGGAGCTGTTTTTT. The chain employs TRBV11-2 and TRBJ2-2, with 7 nucleotides matching TRBD2. The CDR3 has 13 residues. With V trimmed by 4 bases and J by 4 bases, 0 bases remained unmatched. Germline lookup yields CDR1 SGHAT and CDR2 FQNNGV.

This clone appeared once. V is TRBV19 and J is TRBJ2-5; 12 nucleotides align to TRBD2. The CDR3 covers 15 residues. V lost 5 bases and J lost 3; bases outside the gene matches: 4. Germline CDR1 LNHDA, CDR2 SQIVND (reference sequence). CDR3 coding DNA: TGTGCCAGTAGTGCCAGGACTAGCGGGGAAGAGACCCAGTACTTC. Translated: CASSARTSGEETQYF.

The chain links TRBV7-3 to TRBJ2-6; 7 positions agree with TRBD2. The junction had 4 bases not matched to a gene; V was cut back by 1 base and J by 1 base. CDR3 size: 17 residues. CDR1 and CDR2 from the germline V gene are SGHTA and FQGTGA. Written as DNA, the CDR3 is TGTGCCAGCAGCTTAATGGCGGGAGCGTCTGGGGCCAACGTCCTGACTTTC. Protein sequence: CASSLMAGASGANVLTF.

This sequence joins TRBV7-3 and TRBJ2-3; D is uncertain. Trimming left V 3 bases short and J 5 bases short, with 12 bases between. Germline V gene sequence: CDR1 SGHTA, CDR2 FQGTGA. The CDR3 runs to 14 residues. DNA for the CDR3: TGTGCCAGCAGCTTCGGGTTCTCGGGAGATACGCAGTATTTT. Its translation: CASSFGFSGDTQYF.